This T cell receptor beta chain originates from a study of post-analysis software for immune sequencing data. Overall study results and limits: Among multiple sclerosis patients, normalized Chao1 diversity was significantly below that of controls. In patients, TRBV5-6, TRBV5-1 and TRBV20-1 belonged to five or six TRBV segments found more frequently than in controls.

This clonotype came up a few times. The antigen is undetermined. CDR3 size: 16 residues. Trimming at V came to 3 bases and at J to 5 bases, leaving 7 bases not matched to a gene. The germline CDR1 and CDR2 sequences are MNHEY and SVGAGI. The library was made from cDNA and included unique molecular identifiers. The T cell input of about 0.95 to 11 million gave about half a million cDNA molecules. From the PCR reads, TCRdb called clonotypes with MiXCR, one entry per CDR3 protein. The sample comprises approximately 570,000 distinct CDR3 sequences, 44% of which are singletons, and 1.5% to 2% rests with the top ten.

Sequenced: blood. This receptor was obtained from a girl between 5 and 17 years old with multiple sclerosis. This chain joins TRBV6-5 and TRBJ2-2; 9 bases are a match to TRBD1. In DNA form, the CDR3 reads TGTGCCAGCAGTTATCGGGCGGGACAGGGTACCGGGGAGCTGTTTTTT. It specifies CASSYRAGQGTGELFF.